This entry lists 15 T cell receptor beta chains sequenced from one sample in a study of T cell responses to AZD1222 COVID-19 vaccine. Sequenced by immunoSEQ multiplex PCR; TCRdb stores in-frame clones only, minus some. The sample yields about 110,000 clones, roughly nine tenths seen once. The sample in question was peripheral blood, obtained on day 0 of MenACWY control vaccination. The receptors shown here come from an adult in good health.

J is TRBJ2-7 and V is TRBV5-6, with D possibly being TRBD1 (5 bases). The CDR3 has 14 amino acids. Germline values: CDR1 SGHDT, CDR2 YYEEEE. V gave up 4 bases and J gave up 5 bases, with 16 bases separating them. CDR3 DNA: TGTGCCAGCAGCCTTGAGGCAGGGTATAACGAGCAGTACTTC. Residues: CASSLEAGYNEQYF.

The chain has TRBV25-1 and TRBJ1-5; D unresolved. V lost 5 bases to trimming and J lost 2 bases, with 7 bases between them. Germline lookup yields CDR1 MGHDK and CDR2 SYGVNS. The CDR3 has 13 residues. CDR3 nucleotide sequence: TGTGCCAGCAGTAGGGCCGGCAATCAGCCCCAGCATTTT. This sequence encodes CASSRAGNQPQHF.

The rearrangement links TRBV5-5 to TRBJ1-2; 7 bases are a match to TRBD1. Germline CDR1 is SGHKS and CDR2 is YYEKEE (reference sequence). The CDR3 extends over 15 amino acids. V dropped 0 bases and J dropped 1; count of bases not matched to a gene: 3. The CDR3 sequence is CASSLAGGGNYGYTF. Here the CDR3 DNA reads TGTGCCAGCAGCTTGGCAGGGGGTGGTAACTATGGCTACACCTTC.

The count of this clone is one. V usage is TRBV30 and J usage is TRBJ2-7, with 10 bases identical to TRBD1. Trimming at V came to 0 bases and at J to 2 bases, leaving 4 bases not matched to a gene. The germline gives CDR1 GTSNPN, CDR2 SVGIG (reference sequence). This CDR3 comprises 15 residues. CDR3 nucleotide sequence: TGTGCCTGGAGTGTACGGGACAGGGGAACCTACGAGCAGTACTTC. Translating it yields CAWSVRDRGTYEQYF.

The rearrangement links TRBV6-5 to TRBJ2-7; D perhaps matches TRBD2 (5 bases). CDR1 is MNHEY and CDR2 is SVGAGI in the germline V gene. The CDR3 spans 14 residues. Trimming took 4 bases from V and 0 from J, leaving 10 bases between them. CDR3 protein: CASSFSGDSYEQYF. The CDR3 DNA reads as TGTGCCAGCAGTTTTTCCGGGGACTCCTACGAGCAGTACTTC.

Turning to this clone: The germline gene is not matched at one end of the junction; a read error may be the cause. CDR3: CASSVTGSGELFF. CDR3 DNA sequence: TGTGCTAGCAGCGTGACAGGGTCCGGGGAGCTGTTTTTT. The J gene is TRBJ2-2, the V gene TRBV7-7; 7 positions agree with TRBD1. The CDR3 length is 13 residues. Looked up from germline, CDR1 is SSHAT and CDR2 is FNYEAQ (reference sequence). The whole variable domain, remainder taken from reference TRBV7-7 and TRBJ2-2, is GAGVSQSPRYKVTKRGQDVTLRCDPISSHATLYWYQQALGQGPEFLTYFNYEAQPDKSGLPSDRFSAERPEGSISTLTIQRTEQRDSAMYRCASSVTGSGELFFGEGSRLTVL.

V is TRBV3-1 (or the pseudogene TRBV3-2) and J is TRBJ2-7; D might be TRBD2 (5 bases). Germline V gives CDR1 LGHDT, CDR2 YNNKEL (reference sequence). Trimming took off 0 bases at V and 1 base at J, with 10 bases between the two ends. The CDR3 consists of 15 residues. CDR3 bases: TGTGCCAGCAGCCAAGAAGAGGGTAGGTCCTACGAGCAGTACTTC. As protein: CASSQEEGRSYEQYF.

In its sample, this clone was seen once. CDR3 sequence (DNA): TGTGCCAGCAGTTTCGACCTTACGGGCAATCAGCCCCAGCATTTT. Translating it yields CASSFDLTGNQPQHF. This chain joins TRBV6-2 or TRBV6-3 and TRBJ1-5; no definite D call. This CDR3 is built from 15 residues. Trimming took 4 bases from V and 2 from J, leaving 12 bases between them. Per germline, CDR1 MNHEY and CDR2 SVGEGT.

The CDR3 spells CASSLIPGSNQPQHF. Here the CDR3 DNA reads TGCGCCAGCAGCTTGATTCCAGGCAGCAATCAGCCCCAGCATTTT. This sequence joins TRBV5-1 and TRBJ1-5, with no clear D. Trimming pared 1 base from V and 1 base from J, leaving 9 bases between. Germline V gene lookup returns CDR1 SGHRS and CDR2 YFSETQ. This CDR3 spans 15 amino acids.

CDR3 residues: CSVESGFGYGYTF. The CDR3 DNA follows: TGCAGCGTTGAGAGTGGCTTTGGGTATGGCTACACCTTC. The rearrangement joins TRBV29-1 to TRBJ1-2; D not certain. Germline CDR1 and CDR2: SQVTM and ANQGSEA. Trimming took off 3 bases at V and 5 bases at J, with 13 bases between the two ends. The CDR3 runs to 13 residues. Drawing the rest from reference TRBV29-1 and TRBJ1-2, the complete variable domain is SAVISQKPSRDICQRGTSLTIQCQVDSQVTMMFWYRQQPGQSLTLIATANQGSEATYESGFVIDKFPISRPNLTFSTLTVSNMSPEDSSIYLCSVESGFGYGYTFGSGTRLTVV.

The gene calls are TRBV5-4 and TRBJ2-5; TRBD1 aligns across 9 bases. The CDR3 loop spans 15 amino acids. V trimming: 1 base; J trimming: 5 bases; junction bases outside the gene matches: 6. Germline CDR1 and CDR2: SGHNT and YYREEE (reference sequence). The CDR3 loop is CASSLRTGESETQYF. CDR3 sequence (DNA): TGTGCCAGCAGCTTGCGGACAGGGGAATCGGAGACCCAGTACTTC.

The V call is TRBV7-9, the J call TRBJ2-7; 7 bases fit TRBD1. V shed 4 bases and J 3 bases; nucleotides not matched to a gene: 12. Germline CDR1 is SEHNR and CDR2 is FQNEAQ (reference sequence). The CDR3 spans 16 residues. This CDR3 reads CASSSVRGRGIYEQYF. The CDR3 coding sequence is TGTGCCAGCAGCTCAGTACGCGGCAGGGGGATCTACGAGCAGTACTTC.

J is TRBJ1-2 and V is TRBV29-1, with 7 bases aligning to TRBD1. V was clipped by 6 bases and J by 4 bases; unmatched bases: 11. The germline CDR1 and CDR2 sequences are SQVTM and ANQGSEA. This CDR3 region has 14 residues. DNA for the CDR3: TGCAGCGTCGAAAGGGCAGGGGGACCCTATGGCTACACCTTC. This codes for CSVERAGGPYGYTF.

The CDR3 nucleotides are TGTGCCAGCTCTCGGTTCGACAGGGGGCTGGAACCCCTCCACTTT. Protein: CASSRFDRGLEPLHF. This chain connects TRBV2 to TRBJ1-6, with 10 positions matching TRBD1. The CDR3 consists of 15 residues. Trimming at V came to 8 bases and at J to 12 bases, leaving 13 bases not matched to a gene. Per the germline V gene, CDR1 is SNHLY and CDR2 is FYNNEI.

The V call is TRBV7-3, the J call TRBJ2-5; D gene ambiguous. Germline loops: CDR1 SGHTA, CDR2 FQGTGA. Between the trimmed V and J ends, which lost 0 bases and 4 bases, there was a span of 3 bases. The length of the CDR3 is 12 residues. The chain's CDR3 is CASSLTLETQYF. CDR3 DNA: TGTGCCAGCAGCTTAACGTTAGAGACCCAGTACTTC.